The 25 T cell receptor beta chains presented below share a single source sample, sequenced in a study of T cells after yellow fever vaccination. TCRdb processed the 5' RACE reads anew with MiXCR; each CDR3 protein has one entry. Seen here are roughly 500,000 distinct CDR3 sequences, 19% observed once, and the top ten hold 14%. Sample: PBMCs, taken 15 days after the yellow fever booster vaccination. These receptors were taken from a man younger than 40 who received the YFV17D yellow fever vaccine.

This clonotype was seen only a few times. V gene TRBV5-1 combines with J gene TRBJ2-1, with D unresolved. This CDR3 region has 16 residues. V shed 2 bases and J shed 0 bases, with 12 bases lying between them. The germline V gene encodes CDR1 SGHRS and CDR2 YFSETQ. The CDR3 reads CASSLKIVSSYNEQFF. CDR3 in DNA: TGCGCCAGCAGCTTAAAAATCGTAAGCTCCTACAATGAGCAGTTCTTC. Full variable domain (missing parts from reference TRBV5-1 and TRBJ2-1): KAGVTQTPRYLIKTRGQQVTLSCSPISGHRSVSWYQQTPGQGLQFLFEYFSETQRNKGNFPGRFSGRQFSNSRSEMNVSTLELGDSALYLCASSLKIVSSYNEQFFGPGTRLTVL.

The chain links TRBV24-1 to TRBJ2-1; weak D call: TRBD2 (6 bases). Germline CDR1 is KGHDR and CDR2 is SFDVKD. V lost 1 base and J 9 bases, leaving 12 bases between the germline ends. The CDR3 consists of 14 residues. The CDR3 DNA sequence: TGTGCCACCAGTGATTTATCGGGGGACGGTGAGCAGTTCTTC. It encodes CATSDLSGDGEQFF.

This clonotype was observed at least ten times. The V gene is TRBV7-6, the J gene TRBJ2-3, with a weak D call TRBD1 (5 bases). This CDR3 comprises 15 residues. From germline, CDR1 is SGHVS and CDR2 FNYEAQ. V lost 1 base and J 6 bases, leaving 14 bases between the germline ends. The CDR3 loop is CASSLVRGLGDTQYF. DNA for the CDR3: TGTGCCAGCAGCTTAGTTAGGGGCCTGGGGGATACGCAGTATTTT.

This clonotype appeared a few times. The chain joins TRBV6-1 to TRBJ2-7; D is ambiguous. V gave up 10 bases and J gave up 2 bases, with 24 bases separating them. The CDR3 has 16 amino acids. CDR1 MNHNS and CDR2 SASEGT come from the germline V gene. CDR3 nucleotides: TGTGCCACATATAAGGGTGGGATTCGTACCCCCTACGAGCAGTACTTC. Translating it yields CATYKGGIRTPYEQYF.

The rearrangement joins TRBV3-1 to TRBJ2-7, with D perhaps TRBD2 (5 bases). This CDR3 spans 14 amino acids. V was shortened by 1 base and J by 5 bases, with 12 bases between the two germline ends. Germline V lookup: CDR1 LGHDT, CDR2 YNNKEL (reference sequence). CDR3 sequence: CASSQAIPGDEQYF. The CDR3 DNA reads TGTGCCAGCAGCCAAGCGATACCCGGGGACGAGCAGTACTTC.

The chain is built from TRBV5-1 and TRBJ2-7, with D hard to call. Germline CDR1 reads SGHRS; CDR2 reads YFSETQ. The CDR3 consists of 12 residues. Trimming took off 2 bases at V and 6 bases at J, with 9 bases between the two ends. DNA of the CDR3: TGCGCCAGCAGCTTAGAAGCATTCGAGCAGTACTTC. Protein sequence: CASSLEAFEQYF.

In this sample, this clonotype turned up a few times. This chain connects TRBV9 to TRBJ2-4; the D gene is possibly TRBD1 (7 bases). The V end was cut by 3 bases, the J end by 8 bases, with 18 bases between. CDR3 size: 15 residues. Looked up from germline, CDR1 is SGDLS and CDR2 is YYNGEE. In nucleotides, the CDR3 is TGTGCCAGCAGCGCCTACGATCAGGGGGGTGACATTCAGTACTTC. It encodes CASSAYDQGGDIQYF.

This clonotype was seen a handful of times. The rearrangement joins TRBV29-1 to TRBJ2-7, with 7 bases matching TRBD1. This CDR3 has 13 residues. V was clipped by 1 base and J by 3 bases; unmatched bases: 3. CDR1 SQVTM and CDR2 ANQGSEA come from the germline V gene. This chain's CDR3 is CSVEGAGGYEQYF. The CDR3, as DNA: TGCAGCGTTGAAGGAGCAGGGGGCTACGAGCAGTACTTC.

CDR3 DNA: TGCAGTGCCCCCCCCTCTAGGCAGGGGGGGCTCTACACCTTC. This encodes CSAPPSRQGGLYTF. The chain couples TRBV20-1 to TRBJ1-2; 7 bases fit TRBD1. This CDR3 region has 14 residues. Germline CDR1 DFQATT, CDR2 SNEGSKA (reference sequence). The ends lost 6 bases at V and 10 bases at J; junction bases unmatched: 17.

The chain's CDR3 is CASSIAETVGETQYF. CDR3 sequence (DNA): TGTGCCAGCTCAATAGCGGAAACCGTCGGGGAGACCCAGTACTTC. The chain combines TRBV2 with TRBJ2-5, with a possible D match to TRBD2 (6 bases). The germline CDR1 and CDR2 sequences are SNHLY and FYNNEI. The CDR3 length is 15 residues. The ends were cut back, 8 bases at V and 5 bases at J, with 21 bases in the middle.

V and J are TRBV6-5 and TRBJ1-6, with D hard to call. Germline assignment: CDR1 MNHEY and CDR2 SVGAGI. Trimming took 7 bases from V and 10 from J, leaving 20 bases between them. The CDR3 is 15 amino acids. This CDR3 is CASTAGLAMLSPLHF. The DNA of the CDR3 is TGTGCCAGCACCGCAGGACTGGCGATGTTATCACCCCTCCACTTT.

The rearrangement links TRBV7-6 to TRBJ2-5; D is ambiguous. The germline V and J ends were trimmed by 8 bases and 0 bases, with 16 bases remaining between them. In germline, CDR1 is SGHVS, CDR2 FNYEAQ. This CDR3 has 15 amino acids. The CDR3 is CASSSLGAYQETQYF. CDR3 DNA: TGTGCCAGCTCCTCTCTAGGAGCGTACCAAGAGACCCAGTACTTC.

The table lists this clonotype with a few counts. The chain links TRBV3-1 to TRBJ2-7; 8 bases agree with TRBD1. J was trimmed by 3 bases and V by 2 bases; bases with no gene match: 6. Per germline, CDR1 LGHDT and CDR2 YNNKEL (reference sequence). The CDR3 sequence is 15 residues long. The CDR3 here is CASSQMPGTGYEQYF. The CDR3 DNA reads as TGTGCCAGCAGCCAAATGCCTGGGACAGGCTACGAGCAGTACTTC.

DNA of the CDR3: TGTGCCAGCAGTAGCGGGAGGGCCGCGTCCTACGAGCAGTACTTC. Residues: CASSSGRAASYEQYF. This sequence joins TRBV27 and TRBJ2-7; 10 nucleotides match TRBD2. Looked up from germline, CDR1 is MNHEY and CDR2 is SMNVEV (reference sequence). V lost 5 bases, J lost 1 base, and 5 bases stayed unmatched. The CDR3 runs to 15 residues.

This clonotype turned up a few times. The gene calls are TRBV6-1 and TRBJ2-3, with D perhaps given as TRBD1 or TRBD2 (5 bases each). Trimming took off 6 bases at V and 2 bases at J, with 15 bases between the two ends. The CDR3 consists of 15 residues. The germline gives CDR1 MNHNS, CDR2 SASEGT. CDR3 in amino acids: CASSQDGANTDTQYF. The DNA for the CDR3 is TGTGCCAGCAGCCAAGACGGGGCCAACACAGATACGCAGTATTTT.

The sample holds many counts of this clonotype. The V gene is TRBV6-1, the J gene TRBJ2-7; D is unclear. The length of the CDR3 is 14 residues. Germline CDR1 and CDR2: MNHNS and SASEGT. V was pared by 6 bases and J by 3 bases, with 15 bases between. CDR3 DNA sequence: TGTGCCAGCAGGGCCTCGACCTGGGTCTACGAGCAGTACTTC. Its translation is CASRASTWVYEQYF.

This clonotype was seen only a few times. V and J are TRBV28 and TRBJ2-7; D uncertain. Between the trimmed V and J ends, which lost 7 bases and 7 bases, there was a span of 11 bases. Germline V gene data show CDR1 as MDHEN and CDR2 as SYDVKM. The CDR3 runs to 11 residues. CDR3 protein: CASTQSREQYF. In nucleotides, the CDR3 is TGTGCCAGCACCCAATCCAGGGAGCAGTACTTC. Filled out from reference TRBV28 and TRBJ2-7, the complete variable domain reads DVKVTQSSRYLVKRTGEKVFLECVQDMDHENMFWYRQDPGLGLRLIYFSYDVKMKEKGDIPEGYSVSREKKERFSLILESASTNQTSMYLCASTQSREQYFGPGTRLTVT.

This chain joins TRBV20-1 and TRBJ2-7; 7 nucleotides agree with TRBD2. J gave up 6 bases and V 5 bases, and 16 bases lay outside the gene matches. Germline V gene sequence: CDR1 DFQATT, CDR2 SNEGSKA (reference sequence). This CDR3 comprises 15 residues. The CDR3 loop reads CSAYSTSSTLFEQYF. The CDR3 nucleotides are TGCAGTGCTTACTCGACTAGCTCGACCCTCTTCGAGCAGTACTTC.

This clonotype was recorded a few times. The V call is TRBV20-1, the J call TRBJ2-1; 7 bases agree with TRBD2. V lost 4 bases and J lost 0; bases outside the gene matches: 3. The germline gives CDR1 DFQATT, CDR2 SNEGSKA (reference sequence). This CDR3 has 14 residues. The CDR3, as DNA: TGCAGTGCTATCCGGGACTACTCCTACAATGAGCAGTTCTTC. This sequence encodes CSAIRDYSYNEQFF.

This clonotype was counted a few times. The chain employs TRBV20-1 and TRBJ2-5; the D is unclear. Germline V gives CDR1 DFQATT, CDR2 SNEGSKA (reference sequence). The CDR3 consists of 13 residues. V was pared by 2 bases and J by 4 bases, with 11 bases between. The CDR3 nucleotides read TGCAGTGCTAGACAGGAGAGGTCAGAGACCCAGTACTTC. Translation gives CSARQERSETQYF.

CDR3 in amino acids: CASIRGNTYEQYF. The CDR3 coding sequence is TGTGCCAGCATCAGGGGGAACACCTACGAGCAGTACTTC. The V gene is TRBV28, the J gene TRBJ2-7; 7 nucleotides align to TRBD1. Trimming took 7 bases from V and 2 from J; bases not matched to a gene: 5. Germline V lookup: CDR1 MDHEN, CDR2 SYDVKM. There are 13 residues in the CDR3.

This clonotype was observed a handful of times. CDR3 sequence (DNA): TGTGCCAGCAAAGCGGGAGCCGCCAATGAGCAGTTCTTC. Residues: CASKAGAANEQFF. J is TRBJ2-1 and V is TRBV2, with 8 bases that match TRBD2. The CDR3 runs to 13 residues. In germline, CDR1 is SNHLY, CDR2 FYNNEI. The V segment lost 7 bases and the J segment 6 bases; nucleotides outside the gene matches: 5.

The rearrangement uses TRBV10-3 and TRBJ2-1; 10 bases agree with TRBD2. The trim removed 6 bases at V and 2 bases at J, leaving 1 base unmatched. Germline CDR1 reads ENHRY; CDR2 reads SYGVKD. CDR3 length: 14 residues. CDR3 residues: CAISTSGTYNEQFF. CDR3 nucleotide sequence: TGTGCCATCAGCACTAGCGGGACCTACAATGAGCAGTTCTTC.

This clonotype occurred a few times. Here the CDR3 reads CASSSLLTSGRVAEQFF. CDR3 DNA: TGCGCCAGCAGCTCGCTATTGACTAGCGGGCGGGTCGCTGAGCAGTTCTTC. The rearrangement joins TRBV5-1 to TRBJ2-1, with TRBD2 matching 10 bases. This CDR3 contains 17 residues. J was trimmed by 9 bases and V by 3 bases; bases with no gene match: 15. Germline CDR1 SGHRS, CDR2 YFSETQ.

This sequence joins TRBV29-1 and TRBJ2-5; tentative D call: TRBD1 (6 bases). The germline CDR1 and CDR2 sequences are SQVTM and ANQGSEA. The CDR3 contains 13 residues. Trimming shortened V by 6 bases and J by 4 bases, and 15 bases separated the two germline ends. CDR3 sequence (DNA): TGCAGCGTCCTCGGACAGCAGGGAGAGACCCAGTACTTC. Protein: CSVLGQQGETQYF. Supplemented by reference TRBV29-1 and TRBJ2-5, the full variable domain reads SAVISQKPSRDICQRGTSLTIQCQVDSQVTMMFWYRQQPGQSLTLIATANQGSEATYESGFVIDKFPISRPNLTFSTLTVSNMSPEDSSIYLCSVLGQQGETQYFGPGTRLLVL.